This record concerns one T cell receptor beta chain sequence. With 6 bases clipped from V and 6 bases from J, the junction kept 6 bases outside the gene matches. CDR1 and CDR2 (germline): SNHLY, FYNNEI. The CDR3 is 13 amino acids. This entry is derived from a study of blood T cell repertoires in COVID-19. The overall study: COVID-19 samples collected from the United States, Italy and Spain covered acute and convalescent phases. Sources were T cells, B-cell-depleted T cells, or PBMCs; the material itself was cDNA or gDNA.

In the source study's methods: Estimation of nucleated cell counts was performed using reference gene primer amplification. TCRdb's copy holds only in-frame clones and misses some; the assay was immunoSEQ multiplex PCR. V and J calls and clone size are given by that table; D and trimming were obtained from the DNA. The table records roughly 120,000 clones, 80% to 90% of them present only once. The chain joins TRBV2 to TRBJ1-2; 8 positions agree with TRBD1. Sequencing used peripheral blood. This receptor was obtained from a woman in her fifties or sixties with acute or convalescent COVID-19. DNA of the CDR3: TGTGCCAGCAGGCCGGGACAGGCAGATGGCTACACCTTC. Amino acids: CASRPGQADGYTF.